The clone carrying this TCR beta chain was counted ten times or more. The antigen remains undetermined. V lost 5 bases, J lost 0 bases, and 4 bases lay in between. This CDR3 spans 12 amino acids. Germline-derived CDR1 and CDR2 are SEHNR and FQNEAQ (reference sequence). Individuals selected for sequencing had exhibited CD8+CD57+ cell expansion on flow cytometry. Every patient presented with severe acquired aplastic anemia. At the time of blood sampling, patients had not yet received any therapy. The data stem from a study of CD8+CD57+ T cells in acquired aplastic anemia. Broader study findings: Significant differences in CD8+ Simpson's diversity were not observed between patients and controls. Fewer than 35 shared CD8+ CDR3s appeared highly expressed within patients' immunodominant clones.

Genomic DNA provided the template from which TCR beta VDJ and CDR3 profiles were obtained. MiXCR, run by TCRdb on the reads, gives a single entry per CDR3 protein. The table lists roughly 250,000 distinct CDR3 sequences, approximately 50% of them singletons. The specimen sequenced was sorted CD4+, CD8+, or CD8+CD57+ T cells (not recorded which) from PBMCs. This rearrangement joins TRBV7-9 to TRBJ1-1; no definite D call. The clonotype was recovered from a human donor with aplastic anemia. The CDR3 region is CASSKMNTEAFF. Here the CDR3 DNA reads TGTGCCAGCAGCAAAATGAACACTGAAGCTTTCTTT.